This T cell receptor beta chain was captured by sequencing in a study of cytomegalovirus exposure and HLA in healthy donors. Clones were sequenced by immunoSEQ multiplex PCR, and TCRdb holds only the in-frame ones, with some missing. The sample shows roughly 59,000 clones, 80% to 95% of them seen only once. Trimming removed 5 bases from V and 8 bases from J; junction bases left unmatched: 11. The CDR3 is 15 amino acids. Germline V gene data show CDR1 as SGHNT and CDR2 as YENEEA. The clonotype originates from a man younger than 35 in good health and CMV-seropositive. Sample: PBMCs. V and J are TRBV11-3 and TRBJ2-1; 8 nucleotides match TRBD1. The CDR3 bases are TGTGCCAGCAGCCCGGGACAGGATGAAGTCGATGAGCAGTTCTTC. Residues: CASSPGQDEVDEQFF.